A single sample is the source of the 25 T cell receptor beta chains below, sequenced in a study of blood T cell repertoires in COVID-19. The method was immunoSEQ multiplex PCR; TCRdb's version includes in-frame clones alone and lacks a portion of them. Here the sample spans approximately 250,000 clones, roughly 86% being singletons. The sequenced sample consisted of peripheral blood. These receptors all stem from a man between 18 and 29 years old with active or convalescent COVID-19.

The chain uses TRBV7-9 and TRBJ2-7; no clear D gene. Germline CDR1 and CDR2: SEHNR and FQNEAQ (reference sequence). The CDR3 contains 11 residues. The ends were cut back, 5 bases at V and 1 base at J, with 3 bases in the middle. The CDR3 reads CASSVSYEQYF. Written as DNA, the CDR3 is TGTGCCAGCAGCGTATCCTACGAGCAGTACTTC.

The chain combines TRBV7-9 with TRBJ2-5; 10 bases match TRBD2. V shed 5 bases and J 1 base; nucleotides not matched to a gene: 13. Germline CDR1 SEHNR, CDR2 FQNEAQ (reference sequence). This CDR3 is built from 18 residues. For the CDR3, the DNA is TGTGCCAGCAGCCCGCCCCAGGGTATAGCGGGGGGCCAAGAGACCCAGTACTTC. Translating gives CASSPPQGIAGGQETQYF.

The V gene is TRBV2, the J gene TRBJ1-2; D not resolved. Germline values: CDR1 SNHLY, CDR2 FYNNEI. CDR3 size: 12 residues. V dropped 4 bases and J dropped 7 bases, with 10 bases sitting between them. DNA for the CDR3: TGTGCCAGCAGTGTTAGTCAGGCTGGCTACACCTTC. It specifies CASSVSQAGYTF.

The chain couples TRBV28 to TRBJ1-6, with D possibly matching TRBD1 (5 bases). CDR1 is MDHEN and CDR2 is SYDVKM in the germline V gene. The CDR3 extends over 14 amino acids. Between the trimmed V and J ends, which lost 1 base and 7 bases, there was a span of 8 bases. CDR3 protein: CASSLYQGNSPLHF. The DNA for the CDR3 is TGTGCCAGCAGTTTATACCAGGGAAATTCACCCCTCCACTTT.

The rearrangement uses TRBV28 and TRBJ2-3, with 7 bases aligning to TRBD1. The CDR3 has 13 residues. Germline CDR1 and CDR2: MDHEN and SYDVKM. The V segment lost 7 bases and the J segment 9 bases; nucleotides outside the gene matches: 10. The CDR3 DNA is TGTGCCAGCACCACTCGGGACAGTCGGACGCAGTATTTT. Amino acid sequence: CASTTRDSRTQYF. The variable domain in full, with the rest retrieved from reference TRBV28 and TRBJ2-3, is DVKVTQSSRYLVKRTGEKVFLECVQDMDHENMFWYRQDPGLGLRLIYFSYDVKMKEKGDIPEGYSVSREKKERFSLILESASTNQTSMYLCASTTRDSRTQYFGPGTRLTVL.

This clone was detected a few times. This chain uses TRBV19 with TRBJ2-5; TRBD2 matches 8 bases. J gave up 5 bases and V 2 bases, and 4 bases lay outside the gene matches. This CDR3 has 14 amino acids. Germline-derived CDR1 and CDR2 are LNHDA and SQIVND (reference sequence). Here the CDR3 DNA reads TGTGCCAGTAGTATAAGAGCGGGAGCCGAGACCCAGTACTTC. It yields the protein CASSIRAGAETQYF.

This sequence joins TRBV27 and TRBJ2-7, with TRBD2 matching 10 bases. This CDR3 is built from 15 residues. The ends lost 4 bases at V and 1 base at J; junction bases unmatched: 4. Per the germline V gene, CDR1 is MNHEY and CDR2 is SMNVEV (reference sequence). This CDR3 reads CASSSWTSGSYEQYF. CDR3 DNA sequence: TGTGCCAGCAGTTCCTGGACTAGCGGATCCTACGAGCAGTACTTC.

In its sample, this clone was seen once. The genes are TRBV2 and TRBJ2-7; D is possibly TRBD1 (7 bases). Germline V lookup: CDR1 SNHLY, CDR2 FYNNEI. CDR3 length: 13 residues. The ends were cut back, 8 bases at V and 4 bases at J, with 15 bases in the middle. The CDR3 region is CASLRDSGYEQYF. CDR3 in DNA: TGTGCCAGCCTCCGGGACAGCGGGTACGAGCAGTACTTC.

V usage is TRBV24-1 and J usage is TRBJ2-5, with a tentative D call TRBD2 (6 bases). CDR3 length: 15 residues. Germline V gene data show CDR1 as KGHDR and CDR2 as SFDVKD. Trimming left V 5 bases short and J 2 bases short, with 14 bases between. CDR3 in DNA: TGTGCCACCAGTGGCGGGGCAGAGTTACAAGAGACCCAGTACTTC. Amino acid sequence: CATSGGAELQETQYF.

The CDR3 DNA reads as TGTGCCAGCAGCTTGCTGGCGGGGGCTCAAGAGACCCAGTACTTC. Amino acid sequence: CASSLLAGAQETQYF. The rearrangement joins TRBV5-4 to TRBJ2-5; perhaps TRBD2 as D (7 bases). V was pared by 1 base and J by 2 bases, with 12 bases between. The CDR3 is made up of 15 amino acids. Germline values: CDR1 SGHNT, CDR2 YYREEE (reference sequence).

The V call is TRBV28, the J call TRBJ1-6, with TRBD1 matching 10 bases. There are 14 residues in the CDR3. The germline CDR1 and CDR2 sequences are MDHEN and SYDVKM. The V and J ends lost 7 bases and 8 bases, in that order; junction bases with no gene match: 5. In nucleotides, the CDR3 is TGTGCCAGCATTTCCGGGACAGGGGATTCACCCCTCCACTTT. Protein: CASISGTGDSPLHF.

V and J are TRBV18 and TRBJ1-1; tentative D call: TRBD1 (6 bases). Germline V gene sequence: CDR1 KGHSH, CDR2 LQKENI. The CDR3 is 14 amino acids. Trimming stripped 5 bases from V and 1 base from J, with 11 bases between. The CDR3 protein is CASSTGSGNTEAFF. CDR3 coding DNA: TGTGCCAGCTCAACAGGGTCGGGGAACACTGAAGCTTTCTTT.

The V gene is TRBV6-2 or TRBV6-3, the J gene TRBJ1-2, with D possibly being TRBD1 (5 bases). The CDR3 loop spans 12 amino acids. With 4 bases removed from V and 8 bases from J, the gap between germline ends came to 11 bases. Germline CDR1 reads MNHEY; CDR2 reads SVGEGT. The CDR3 is CASSLGGRGYTF. The DNA of the CDR3 is TGTGCCAGCAGTTTGGGGGGTCGCGGCTACACCTTC.

This chain joins TRBV5-6 and TRBJ2-6; D gene uncertain. Trimming stripped 6 bases from V and 2 bases from J, with 12 bases between. The germline CDR1 and CDR2 sequences are SGHDT and YYEEEE. The CDR3 has 15 amino acids. CDR3 region: CASNKYVTGANVLTF. CDR3 DNA: TGTGCCAGCAACAAGTACGTTACTGGGGCCAACGTCCTGACTTTC.

This rearrangement joins TRBV2 to TRBJ1-5, with D possibly being TRBD1 (5 bases). Trimming took 6 bases from V and 4 from J, leaving 7 bases between them. The length of the CDR3 is 12 residues. CDR1 SNHLY and CDR2 FYNNEI come from the germline V gene. CDR3 sequence reads: CASSGGNQPQHF. The CDR3, as DNA: TGTGCCAGCAGCGGGGGGAATCAGCCCCAGCATTTT.

This chain links TRBV9 with TRBJ2-1, with TRBD1 identical over 7 bases. The CDR3 is made up of 15 amino acids. Germline V gene data show CDR1 as SGDLS and CDR2 as YYNGEE. V shed 3 bases, J shed 2 bases, and the junction held 5 bases outside the gene matches. Written as DNA, the CDR3 is TGTGCCAGCAGCGCCTCACAGGGGACCTACAATGAGCAGTTCTTC. Translating it yields CASSASQGTYNEQFF.

The chain employs TRBV27 and TRBJ1-1, with D perhaps matching TRBD1 (6 bases). The CDR3 loop spans 14 amino acids. Between the trimmed V and J ends, which lost 5 bases and 2 bases, there was a span of 12 bases. CDR1 and CDR2 (germline): MNHEY, SMNVEV (reference sequence). The CDR3 coding sequence is TGTGCCAGCAGTACGCGGACAGCAAACACTGAAGCTTTCTTT. Amino acids: CASSTRTANTEAFF.

The J gene is TRBJ2-5, the V gene TRBV2; D is perhaps TRBD1 (5 bases). V lost 9 bases and J 5 bases, leaving 19 bases between the germline ends. CDR3 size: 14 residues. In germline, CDR1 is SNHLY, CDR2 FYNNEI. CDR3 coding DNA: TGTGCCAGTCAGCAGGGTTTTGGTTCTGAGACCCAGTACTTC. It translates to CASQQGFGSETQYF.

The chain is built from TRBV2 and TRBJ2-5; possible D gene TRBD1, 5 bases. V was trimmed by 2 bases and J by 5 bases, leaving 6 bases between them. In germline, CDR1 is SNHLY, CDR2 FYNNEI. This CDR3 contains 12 residues. CDR3 coding DNA: TGTGCCAGCAGTGAAAGACAGGAGACCCAGTACTTC. It codes for CASSERQETQYF.

The CDR3 reads CAAGVREAFF. The CDR3 nucleotides read TGTGCAGCGGGGGTCCGTGAAGCTTTCTTT. The genes are TRBV28 and TRBJ1-1, with a tentative D call TRBD1 (5 bases). Germline-derived CDR1 and CDR2 are MDHEN and SYDVKM. CDR3 length: 10 amino acids.

This chain links TRBV30 with TRBJ1-1; D might be TRBD1 (5 bases). Trimming stripped 1 base from V and 11 bases from J, with 11 bases between. The CDR3 consists of 11 residues. Germline V gives CDR1 GTSNPN, CDR2 SVGIG (reference sequence). Written as DNA, the CDR3 is TGTGCCTGGAGTGCCGGGGGTGCGGCTTTCTTT. Amino acid sequence: CAWSAGGAAFF. The entire variable domain, with the rest obtained from reference TRBV30 and TRBJ1-1, is as follows: SQTIHQWPATLVQPVGSPLSLECTVEGTSNPNLYWYRQAAGRGLQLLFYSVGIGQISSEVPQNLSASRPQDRQFILSSKKLLLSDSGFYLCAWSAGGAAFFGQGTRLTVV.

V is TRBV12-3 or TRBV12-4 and J is TRBJ1-2; TRBD1 aligns across 8 bases. The length of the CDR3 is 13 residues. J lost 8 bases, V lost 5 bases, and 7 bases had no gene match. CDR3 sequence (DNA): TGTGCCAGCAGTGCCTTATCAGGGGGCGGCTACACCTTC. Amino acids: CASSALSGGGYTF.

CDR3 sequence: CASSLRISRMDEQFF. DNA of the CDR3: TGTGCCAGCAGCTTAAGAATTTCCAGAATGGATGAGCAGTTCTTC. This sequence joins TRBV7-3 and TRBJ2-1; D is unresolved. This CDR3 is built from 15 residues. Looked up from germline, CDR1 is SGHTA and CDR2 is FQGTGA. The V end lost 1 base, the J end lost 8 bases, and 15 bases lay between the germline ends.

The CDR3 nucleotides read TGTGCCAGCAGCTTGGCAGGGGTTGGTCAGCCCCAGCATTTT. Its protein is CASSLAGVGQPQHF. This chain joins TRBV5-4 and TRBJ1-5, with a possible D match to TRBD1 (6 bases). V gave up 0 bases and J gave up 6 bases, with 10 bases separating them. This CDR3 has 14 amino acids. Germline V gives CDR1 SGHNT, CDR2 YYREEE (reference sequence).

The chain is built from TRBV4-1 and TRBJ1-3; D remains unclear. Germline CDR1 MGHRA, CDR2 YSYEKL. The CDR3 covers 15 residues. The ends were cut back, 1 base at V and 3 bases at J, with 10 bases in the middle. CDR3 loop: CASSQVGSDGNTIYF. For the CDR3, the DNA is TGCGCCAGCAGCCAAGTTGGCAGCGATGGAAACACCATATATTTT.